The present T cell receptor beta chain was sequenced within a study of OX40 agonist ivuxolimab in advanced cancers. On the study more broadly: Each patient was given ivuxolimab into a vein every 2 weeks, at 0.01 to 10 mg/kg.

TCRdb's copy holds only in-frame clones and misses some; the assay was immunoSEQ multiplex PCR. Among around 50,000 clones listed, 85% to 90% were seen once. Regarding the study as a whole: The study found that CD8+ T cells averaged more expanded clones than CD4+.

As concerns this clone: What it binds is unknown.

CDR3 length equals 15 residues. The germline gives CDR1 SGHNT, CDR2 YYREEE (reference sequence). Trimming at V came to 1 base and at J to 8 bases, leaving 5 bases not matched to a gene. The starting material was CD4+ or CD8+ T cells sorted from blood, obtained in a trial of the OX40 agonist ivuxolimab. This sequence was found in an adult with an advanced solid tumor such as melanoma, head and neck, liver or kidney cancer. The chain couples TRBV5-4 to TRBJ2-4; 11 bases align to TRBD1. The CDR3 sequence is CASSLKRDRGDIQYF. The DNA of the CDR3 is TGTGCCAGCAGCTTGAAGAGGGACAGGGGGGACATTCAGTACTTC.